This T cell receptor beta chain comes out of a study of radiotherapy plus CTLA-4 blockade in lung cancer. Study conclusions and caveats: Radiotherapy with ipilimumab was followed by blood expansion of tumor-derived clones.

The data were produced by immunoSEQ multiplex PCR, yet TCRdb's version contains in-frame clones alone and is incomplete. The sample shows roughly 75,000 clones, 78% of them seen only once. As concerns this clone: Its target is unknown.

In germline, CDR1 is SNHLY, CDR2 FYNNEI. CDR3 length equals 14 residues. Between the trimmed V and J ends, which lost 3 bases and 2 bases, there was a span of 8 bases. This chain joins TRBV2 and TRBJ1-3; D is unclear. The receptor's source is a human donor with non-small cell lung cancer whose response to radiotherapy plus ipilimumab could not be evaluated. Some clones in this sample may be carry-over from other donors' samples. Sequenced here: peripheral blood, sampled from a patient treated with radiotherapy plus ipilimumab. The CDR3 DNA sequence: TGTGCCAGCAGTGATCTGGGCCCTGGAAACACCATATATTTT. This gives the protein CASSDLGPGNTIYF.